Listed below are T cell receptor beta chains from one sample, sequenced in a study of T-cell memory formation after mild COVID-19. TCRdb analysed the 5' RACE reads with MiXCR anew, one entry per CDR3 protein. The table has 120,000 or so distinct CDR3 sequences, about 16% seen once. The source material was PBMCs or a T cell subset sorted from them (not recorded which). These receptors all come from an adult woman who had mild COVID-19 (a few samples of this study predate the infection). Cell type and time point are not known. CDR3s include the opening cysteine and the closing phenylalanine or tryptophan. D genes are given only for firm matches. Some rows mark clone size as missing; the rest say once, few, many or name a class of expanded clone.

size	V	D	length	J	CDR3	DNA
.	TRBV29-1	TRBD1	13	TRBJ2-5	CSVVRQGKETQYF	TGCAGCGTTGTCCGACAGGGGAAGGAGACCCAGTACTTC
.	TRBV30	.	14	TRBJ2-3	CAWTLAAGTDTQYF	TGTGCCTGGACCTTAGCGGCGGGTACAGATACGCAGTATTTT
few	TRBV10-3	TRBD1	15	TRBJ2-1	CAISADRGLYNEQFF	TGTGCCATCAGTGCGGACAGGGGACTCTACAATGAGCAGTTCTTC
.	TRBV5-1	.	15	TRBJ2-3	CASSLSPSPTDTQYF	TGCGCCAGCAGCTTGTCGCCGAGCCCCACAGATACGCAGTATTTT
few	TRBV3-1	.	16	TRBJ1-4	CASSFRGGGPHEKLFF	TGTGCCAGCAGCTTCCGGGGGGGGGGCCCCCATGAAAAACTGTTTTTT
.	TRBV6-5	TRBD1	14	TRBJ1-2	CASSPDRGRGGYTF	TGTGCCAGCAGTCCCGACAGGGGGCGAGGGGGCTACACCTTC
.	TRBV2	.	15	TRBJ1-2	CASGPDGGRSYGYTF	TGTGCCAGCGGGCCTGACGGAGGACGGAGCTATGGCTACACCTTC
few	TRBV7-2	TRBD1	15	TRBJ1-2	CASSLAGTGNYGYTF	TGTGCCAGCAGCTTAGCGGGGACAGGAAACTATGGCTACACCTTC
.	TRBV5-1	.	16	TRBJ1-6	CASSPLGGANNSPLHF	TGCGCCAGCAGCCCTCTAGGGGGGGCCAATAATTCACCCCTCCACTTT
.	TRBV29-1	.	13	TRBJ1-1	CSVERVVNTEAFF	TGCAGCGTTGAACGGGTGGTGAACACTGAAGCTTTCTTT
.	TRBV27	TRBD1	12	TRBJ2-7	CASSSTGYEQYF	TGTGCCAGCAGTTCGACAGGGTACGAGCAGTACTTC
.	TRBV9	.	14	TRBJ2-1	CASSPETGDNEQFF	TGTGCCAGCAGCCCCGAGACTGGGGACAATGAGCAGTTCTTC
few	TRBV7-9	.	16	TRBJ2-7	CASSSRGQGTPHEQYF	TGTGCCAGCAGTTCGAGAGGACAAGGTACCCCCCACGAGCAGTACTTC
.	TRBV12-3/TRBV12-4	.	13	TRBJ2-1	CASSSVHRELQFF	TGTGCCAGCAGTTCCGTACACCGGGAGCTACAGTTCTTC
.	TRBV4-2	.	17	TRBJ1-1	CASSQDRFTGGNTEAFF	TGTGCCAGCAGCCAAGATAGATTTACAGGCGGGAACACTGAAGCTTTCTTT
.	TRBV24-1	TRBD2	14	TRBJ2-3	CAVQTSGRGDTQYF	TGTGCCGTTCAGACTAGCGGGAGAGGAGATACGCAGTATTTT
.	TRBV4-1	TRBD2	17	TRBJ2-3	CASSQASVAGGLYTQYF	TGCGCCAGCAGCCAAGCGTCGGTAGCGGGGGGCTTATATACGCAGTATTTT
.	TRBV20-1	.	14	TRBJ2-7	CSAAPTGLSYEQYF	TGCAGTGCCGCCCCGACAGGCCTCTCCTACGAGCAGTACTTC
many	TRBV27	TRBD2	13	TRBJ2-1	CASTRLATFEQFF	TGTGCCAGCACACGACTAGCCACCTTTGAGCAGTTCTTC
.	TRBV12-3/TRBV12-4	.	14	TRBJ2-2	CASSFPGVTGELFF	TGTGCCAGCAGTTTCCCAGGGGTCACCGGGGAGCTGTTTTTT
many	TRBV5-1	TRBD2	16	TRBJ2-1	CASSLVAGSGLNEQFF	TGCGCCAGCAGCTTAGTAGCGGGGAGCGGACTAAATGAGCAGTTCTTC
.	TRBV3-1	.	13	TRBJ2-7	CASRGGGAYEQYF	TGTGCCAGCAGGGGTGGCGGGGCATACGAGCAGTACTTC
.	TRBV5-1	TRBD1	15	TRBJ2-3	CASSGGRGRSDTQYF	TGCGCCAGCAGCGGGGGCAGGGGGCGGTCAGATACGCAGTATTTT
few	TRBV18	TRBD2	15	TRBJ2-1	CASSPVSGRYNEQFF	TGTGCCAGCTCGCCTGTTAGCGGGAGGTACAATGAGCAGTTCTTC
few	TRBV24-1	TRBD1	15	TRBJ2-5	CATSDHGQVEETQYF	TGTGCCACCAGTGACCACGGACAGGTGGAAGAGACCCAGTACTTC
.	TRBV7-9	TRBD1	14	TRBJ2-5	CASSIQGAEKTQYF	TGTGCCAGCAGCATCCAGGGGGCCGAAAAGACCCAGTACTTC
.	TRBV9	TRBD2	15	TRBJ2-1	CASSVGLAGHNEQFF	TGTGCCAGCAGCGTTGGACTAGCGGGACACAATGAGCAGTTCTTC